This T cell receptor beta chain derives from a study of T cell responses to AZD1222 COVID-19 vaccine listed by TCRdb under 2021. Describing the broader study: Because spike-specific TCR depth and breadth did not differ between the two schedules, AZD1222 recipients who got a second dose at roughly 4 weeks were pooled with those who got a second dose at roughly 12 weeks. A total of 233 trial participants underwent TCR sequencing, of whom some 210 received two doses of AZD1222 and around 25 received two doses of the MenACWY control vaccine. Trial participants were enrolled by age into 18-55, 56-69 and 70-plus year subgroups, with around 150, 28 and 57 TCR-sequenced participants respectively. Overall study results and their limits: After two AZD1222 doses, both the breadth and the depth of spike-specific TCRs were significantly higher than at day 0 and than in MenACWY recipients. Conclusions about previously exposed vaccinees were limited because only six or seven AZD1222 recipients were SARS-CoV-2 seropositive at baseline. Most participants were white British and females outnumbered males, and the authors suggested that clonal diversity may have been underestimated. The 56-69-year group was small, and its depth increase did not reach significance, likely because of low power. The whole spike protein was spanned by vaccine-associated CD4 TCRs, and dominant responses were seen in regions 160-218 and 743-854. Because no samples from the day 14 peak response were available, repertoires could be characterized only after the peak T cell response. Epitopes outside the regions mutated in the B.1.351 and B.1.1.7 variants were reportedly recognized by nearly half of the unique spike-specific TCRs.

About this clone: Its recognized antigen is unknown. No clone much larger than this one lies a single base away; base qualities are absent.

The CDR3 regions of human TCRbeta chains were subjected to immunosequencing. In the source study's methods: Repertoire TCRs were matched against a reference library of SARS-CoV-2-specific TCRs generated with the MIRA antigen-specificity platform. Breadth was defined as the fraction of unique TCRs that were SARS-CoV-2-associated, and depth was defined as the fraction of total T cells that were SARS-CoV-2-associated. Using the MIRA data, each spike-specific TCR was assigned both to the spike region to which the TCR was reactive and to a CD4 or CD8 class. Log10-transformed breadth and depth values were compared by one-way ANOVA with Sidak's multiple comparisons tests. TCRdb limited this immuneACCESS table to in-frame rearrangements with V and J called. A share of clones is missing; checked studies link under half to unresolved V genes, and the rest is unexplained. That table supplies the V and J calls and clone size; D and trimming were determined from the DNA. This sample comprises fewer than 55,000 clones, over 80% of them detected only once. Together, the top ten hold approximately 52% of the sample.

This sample's time point label indicates: baseline before first vaccination. The vaccinee samples were drawn from two UK trials, COV001 and COV002, one of which was a single-blind randomized controlled phase 2/3 trial testing AZD1222 (ChAdOx1 nCoV-19) in healthy adults. For TCRbeta chain sequencing, PBMC samples from trial participants were taken at day 0 and at day 28 after the second dose. CDR1 and CDR2, per the germline V gene, are KGHDR and SFDVKD. V is pared back by 4 bases and J by 5 bases, with 8 bases lying between the germline termini. From the cysteine up to the phenylalanine, the CDR3 has a length of 13 residues. Kept here is only the CDR3 DNA, which spans 39 bases and is read in frame from base 1.

Recombination linked TRBV24-1 to TRBJ1-5; the D gene cannot be named for sure. The sample here was peripheral blood, taken on day 0 of AZD1222 vaccination. The receptor's source is an adult in good health. In nucleotides, the sequence is TGTGCCACCAGTGAATCCCAAGATCAGCCCCAGCATTTT. Translated, this is CATSESQDQPQHF.